The rows below give T cell receptor beta chains drawn from one sample of a study of PD-L1 blockade in urothelial cancer. Profiled with immunoSEQ multiplex PCR; TCRdb holds only in-frame clones, not every one. The data show approximately 58,000 clones, around 79% seen once. This material consisted of PBMCs, taken around atezolizumab (anti-PD-L1) treatment. These receptors were collected from a man aged 70-80 years with urothelial cancer. Each CDR3 is given with its conserved first and last residue. Each record gives: J gene, V gene, clone size, D gene, CDR3 length, CDR3 DNA, CDR3 protein. D genes are given only for firm matches. The size field is filled for only some rows; it gives once, few, many or a size class.

TRBJ1-2,TRBV19,NA,NA,14,TGTGCCAGTACCGCGACAGTAGCTAACTATGGCTACACCTTC,CASTATVANYGYTF
TRBJ2-3,TRBV5-1,NA,NA,12,TGCGCCAGCAGCTTGCGGGGAGATACGCAGTATTTT,CASSLRGDTQYF
TRBJ2-7,TRBV5-4,NA,NA,16,TGTGCCAGCAGCTTCGGACCCACAACAGGGATAGGCGAGCAGTACTTC,CASSFGPTTGIGEQYF
TRBJ2-5,TRBV6-6,NA,TRBD2,13,TGTGCCACCTCAGCGGGAGGGGAAGAGACCCAGTACTTC,CATSAGGEETQYF
TRBJ2-6,TRBV6-5,NA,NA,15,TGTGCCAGCAGTTACGGGGAGACTGGGGCCAACGTCCTGACTTTC,CASSYGETGANVLTF
TRBJ2-7,TRBV5-4,NA,TRBD1,13,TGTGCCAGCAGCGGGACAGGGGGATACGAGCAGTACTTC,CASSGTGGYEQYF
TRBJ1-2,TRBV27,NA,TRBD1,14,TGTGCCAGCAGCCGTACGACAGGGTTTTATGGCTACACCTTC,CASSRTTGFYGYTF
TRBJ2-7,TRBV19,NA,TRBD1,13,TGTGCCAGTAGTTCGTTACAGGGGAGCGAGCAGTACTTC,CASSSLQGSEQYF
TRBJ2-3,TRBV7-9,NA,TRBD2,14,TGTGCCAGCAGCTCAGGACTAGCGGGAGATACGCAGTATTTT,CASSSGLAGDTQYF
TRBJ1-2,TRBV5-6,NA,NA,13,TGTGCCAGCAGCTTGAGCTCAGGTCGTGGCTACACCTTC,CASSLSSGRGYTF
TRBJ2-7,TRBV10-3,NA,NA,16,TGTGCCATCAGCGACGTCTCTCAGGGTTCGACCTACGAGCAGTACTTC,CAISDVSQGSTYEQYF
TRBJ1-1,TRBV30,NA,TRBD1,15,TGTGCCTGGAGCCCGAGACAGGGGGGGGACACTGAAGCTTTCTTT,CAWSPRQGGDTEAFF
TRBJ2-2,TRBV27,NA,NA,17,TGTGCCAGCAGTTTGGGTACGGGACATACCTCCACCGGGGAGCTGTTTTTT,CASSLGTGHTSTGELFF
TRBJ2-2,TRBV5-1,NA,TRBD2,15,TGCGCCAGCAGCTTGCCTAGCGGGAACACCGGGGAGCTGTTTTTT,CASSLPSGNTGELFF
TRBJ2-7,TRBV6-6,NA,NA,16,TGTGCCAGCAGTTCCTCTTTAGGCTGGGCGAGATACGAGCAGTACTTC,CASSSSLGWARYEQYF
TRBJ2-7,TRBV7-9,NA,TRBD1,18,TGTGCCAGCAGCTCTAGCTCCAGGGGGACAGGGAGATCGTTTGAGCAGTACTTC,CASSSSSRGTGRSFEQYF
TRBJ1-2,TRBV2,NA,NA,14,TGTGCCAGCCGGTACAGGGATACTAACTATGGCTACACCTTC,CASRYRDTNYGYTF
TRBJ1-4,TRBV27,NA,TRBD1,17,TGTGCCAGCAGTTTATCCGCCACAGGGGCCGGAGGTGAAAAACTGTTTTTT,CASSLSATGAGGEKLFF
TRBJ2-5,TRBV5-6,NA,NA,15,TGTGCCAGCAGCTGGAGGAGGGACTTACAAGAGACCCAGTACTTC,CASSWRRDLQETQYF
TRBJ2-7,TRBV5-1,few,TRBD1,15,TGCGCCAGCAGCCCCGGGACAGGCCTGATCTACGAGCAGTACTTC,CASSPGTGLIYEQYF
TRBJ2-7,TRBV7-9,NA,TRBD2,16,TGTGCCAGCAGCTCCGACAGTGGACTAGCAAGCTACGAGCAGTACTTC,CASSSDSGLASYEQYF
TRBJ2-7,TRBV7-9,NA,TRBD1,14,TGTGCCAGCAGCCTCACAGGGGGCCGTCGGGAGCAGTACTTC,CASSLTGGRREQYF
TRBJ2-6,TRBV7-9,few,TRBD1,18,TGTGCCAGCAGCTTAGATACCAGGGGGAGCTCTGGGGCCAACGTCCTGACTTTC,CASSLDTRGSSGANVLTF
TRBJ2-1,TRBV7-2,NA,NA,15,TGTGCCAGCAGCTTAGAAGCGGTCCTGTACAATGAGCAGTTCTTC,CASSLEAVLYNEQFF
TRBJ2-3,TRBV5-1,NA,NA,12,TGCGCCAGCAGCTTCTCGTCAGATACGCAGTATTTT,CASSFSSDTQYF
TRBJ2-3,TRBV28,NA,TRBD2,15,TGTGCCAGCAGTTTAGGTACTAGCGGCACAGATACGCAGTATTTT,CASSLGTSGTDTQYF
TRBJ1-3,TRBV7-6,medium-sized,TRBD1,16,TGTGCCAGCAGCTTAGCGCGGACAGGGTCTGGAAACACCATATATTTT,CASSLARTGSGNTIYF
TRBJ2-7,TRBV23-1,once,NA,12,TGCGCGAACAGACCTATCGGCTACGAGCAGTACTTC,CANRPIGYEQYF
TRBJ1-2,TRBV19,NA,NA,18,TGTGCCAGTAGTATTAATGCAGGGCCCAATGCACCTAACTATGGCTACACCTTC,CASSINAGPNAPNYGYTF
TRBJ2-7,TRBV28,few,TRBD1,15,TGTGCCAGCAGCCCACCCGGACAGGTGAACTACGAGCAGTACTTC,CASSPPGQVNYEQYF
TRBJ2-5,TRBV6-4,few,TRBD1,16,TGTGCCAGCAGTGACTCGATGGACAGGCTACAAGAGACCCAGTACTTC,CASSDSMDRLQETQYF
TRBJ1-2,TRBV6-5,NA,NA,13,TGTGCCATCTGGGGGGGGGTAGCCTATGGCTACACCTTC,CAIWGGVAYGYTF
TRBJ2-7,TRBV2,once,NA,16,TGTGCCAGCAGTGAACGGGGGGCAGGGCGCTCCTACGAGCAGTACTTC,CASSERGAGRSYEQYF
TRBJ2-2,TRBV2,NA,NA,16,TGTGCCAGCAGTGACGTGGCAGGGGCAAACACCGGGGAGCTGTTTTTT,CASSDVAGANTGELFF
TRBJ2-7,TRBV6-6,NA,TRBD1,13,TGTGCCGGGGGACAGCAGGGTTCCTACGAGCAGTACTTC,CAGGQQGSYEQYF
TRBJ2-7,TRBV14,few,NA,16,TGTGCCAGCAGCCAAGTCTTTCAGGGTAACTCCTACGAGCAGTACTTC,CASSQVFQGNSYEQYF
TRBJ2-7,TRBV2,NA,TRBD1,12,TGTGCCAGCAGGGGACAGGGTTTCAAGCAGTACTTC,CASRGQGFKQYF
TRBJ2-2,TRBV18,NA,TRBD2,15,TGTGCCAGCTCACCGACTAGCGGGGTCACCGGGGAGCTGTTTTTT,CASSPTSGVTGELFF
TRBJ2-1,TRBV30,NA,NA,14,TGTGCCTGGAGTACGGGAGCATTGACCAATGAGCAGTTCTTC,CAWSTGALTNEQFF